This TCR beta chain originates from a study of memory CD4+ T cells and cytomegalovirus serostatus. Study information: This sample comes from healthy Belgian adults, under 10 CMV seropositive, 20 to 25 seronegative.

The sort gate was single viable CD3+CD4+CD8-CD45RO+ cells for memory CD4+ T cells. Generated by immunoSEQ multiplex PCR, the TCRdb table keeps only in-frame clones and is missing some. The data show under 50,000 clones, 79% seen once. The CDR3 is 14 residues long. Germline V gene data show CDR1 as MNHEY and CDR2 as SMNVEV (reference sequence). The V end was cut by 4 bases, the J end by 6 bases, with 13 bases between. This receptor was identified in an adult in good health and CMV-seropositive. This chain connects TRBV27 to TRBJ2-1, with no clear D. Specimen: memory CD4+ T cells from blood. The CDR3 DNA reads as TGTGCCAGCAGTTACCAGCAAGATGGCAATGAGCAGTTCTTC. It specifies CASSYQQDGNEQFF.